This is a list of T cell receptor beta chains from one sample in a study of cytomegalovirus exposure and HLA in healthy donors. This table comes from immunoSEQ multiplex PCR, and its TCRdb copy is limited to in-frame clones, with some not included. Of 200,000 to 250,000 clones in the sample, over 65% were seen once. The sequencing sample was made of PBMCs. Every receptor here comes from a woman under 30 in good health and CMV-seronegative. CDR3s include the opening cysteine and the closing phenylalanine or tryptophan. Fields, in order: clone size, CDR3 length, D gene, V gene, J gene, CDR3 protein, CDR3 DNA. A D gene is named only where the DNA matches it firmly. Clone size is shown for a subset of rows, as once, few, many or a class of expanded clone.

-	15	TRBD1	TRBV30	TRBJ2-6	CAYGTGNSGANVLTF	TGTGCCTACGGGACAGGTAACTCTGGGGCCAACGTCCTGACTTTC
-	12	TRBD1	TRBV5-1	TRBJ1-2	CASTEQGNGYTF	TGCGCCAGCACCGAACAGGGGAATGGCTACACCTTC
-	14	-	TRBV4-2	TRBJ2-1	CASSLRTRGDEQFF	TGTGCCAGCAGCCTTAGGACTAGGGGGGATGAGCAGTTCTTC
-	13	TRBD1	TRBV28	TRBJ1-5	CASRGQGVQPQHF	TGTGCCAGTAGAGGACAGGGCGTACAGCCCCAGCATTTT
-	14	-	TRBV18	TRBJ1-6	CASSPQGGNSPLHF	TGTGCCAGCTCACCACAGGGGGGTAATTCACCCCTCCACTTT
-	15	-	TRBV5-6	TRBJ1-2	CASSGGAFTNYGYTF	TGTGCCAGCAGCGGCGGGGCGTTCACTAACTATGGCTACACCTTC
few	13	-	TRBV10-3	TRBJ2-7	CAIRASLADEQYF	TGTGCCATCAGAGCGAGCCTCGCTGACGAGCAGTACTTC
-	13	-	TRBV6-6	TRBJ1-1	CASSPHGNTEAFF	TGTGCCAGCAGTCCCCACGGGAACACTGAAGCTTTCTTT
few	14	-	TRBV9	TRBJ1-2	CASSVGGINYGYTF	TGTGCCAGCAGCGTAGGAGGGATCAACTATGGCTACACCTTC
-	16	-	TRBV5-6	TRBJ1-4	CASSLGGFWSAEKLFF	TGTGCCAGCAGCTTGGGGGGGTTTTGGAGCGCTGAAAAACTGTTTTTT
-	16	TRBD1	TRBV27	TRBJ2-1	CASSFRTGQMYNEQFF	TGTGCCAGCAGTTTCCGGACAGGGCAAATGTACAATGAGCAGTTCTTC
once	14	TRBD1	TRBV2	TRBJ2-7	CASTRQGASYEQYF	TGTGCCAGCACCAGACAGGGGGCCTCCTACGAGCAGTACTTC
-	15	-	TRBV7-8	TRBJ1-3	CASSQTGATRNTIYF	TGTGCCAGCAGCCAAACCGGGGCGACGCGAAACACCATATATTTT
-	14	TRBD2	TRBV5-1	TRBJ2-7	CASSSGTSGVGLDF	TGCGCCAGCAGCTCCGGGACTAGCGGGGTGGGGTTGGACTTC
-	15	TRBD1	TRBV6-1	TRBJ1-5	CASRLQGAFNQPQHF	TGTGCCAGCAGACTTCAGGGGGCGTTCAATCAGCCCCAGCATTTT
-	15	-	TRBV21-1	TRBJ2-7	CASSKARAAFYEQYF	TGTGCCAGCAGCAAAGCGCGGGCAGCCTTCTACGAGCAGTACTTC